The 25 T cell receptor beta chains listed next were all sequenced from one sample in a study of a mutant IDH1 vaccine in newly diagnosed glioma. These receptors have no known antigen. Assay: immunoSEQ multiplex PCR; the TCRdb copy retains only in-frame clones and omits some. This table has about 94,000 clones, over 85% appearing once. This sample's time point: week 47, end of study. Each dose delivered 300 ug of mutant IDH1 20-mer peptide subcutaneously with imiquimod. The sample was PBMCs, taken from a glioma patient whose treatment included an IDH1 peptide vaccine. These receptors all stem from a woman aged 45-65 years with glioma.

The chain uses TRBV2 and TRBJ2-4, with a weak D call TRBD1 (5 bases). V gave up 2 bases and J gave up 11 bases, with 19 bases separating them. CDR1 and CDR2 from the germline V gene are SNHLY and FYNNEI. This CDR3 is 15 amino acids long. CDR3 in DNA: TGTGCCAGCAGTGAAATTGGTGGATCAGGGAAAGTTCAGTACTTC. Its protein is CASSEIGGSGKVQYF.

The chain links TRBV5-1 to TRBJ2-7, with 8 nucleotides matching TRBD1. The V gene's germline CDR1 is SGHRS and CDR2 YFSETQ. V lost 0 bases and J lost 5; bases outside the gene matches: 4. The CDR3 is 14 residues long. The CDR3, as DNA: TGCGCCAGCAGCTTGGGACAGGGGCGGCACGAGCAGTACTTC. Its translation is CASSLGQGRHEQYF. Based on the CDR3 plus reference TRBV5-1 and TRBJ2-7, the full variable domain is KAGVTQTPRYLIKTRGQQVTLSCSPISGHRSVSWYQQTPGQGLQFLFEYFSETQRNKGNFPGRFSGRQFSNSRSEMNVSTLELGDSALYLCASSLGQGRHEQYFGPGTRLTVT.

The chain links TRBV9 to TRBJ2-5; D is possibly TRBD1 or TRBD2 (7 bases each). The DNA matches TRBJ2-7 better at its end, which makes the J call doubtful. There are 15 residues in the CDR3. CDR1 and CDR2 (germline): SGDLS, YYNGEE. CDR3 residues: CASSVEGGGAYEQYF. The CDR3 bases are TGTGCCAGCAGCGTAGAGGGAGGGGGCGCCTACGAGCAGTACTTC.

This clone was picked up one time. The rearrangement joins TRBV19 to TRBJ2-4; D is ambiguous. This CDR3 region has 15 residues. Germline loops: CDR1 LNHDA, CDR2 SQIVND (reference sequence). The V and J ends lost 3 bases and 1 base respectively, with 10 bases between them. The CDR3 region has the DNA TGTGCCAGTAGTATCTCCGACTGGGCCAAAAACATTCAGTACTTC. Amino acids: CASSISDWAKNIQYF.

The V gene is TRBV4-1, the J gene TRBJ1-1; no clear D. V lost 3 bases, J lost 0 bases, and 17 bases lay in between. The germline V gene has CDR1 MGHRA and CDR2 YSYEKL. This CDR3 has 17 residues. CDR3 sequence reads: CASSQLVGSELNTEAFF. CDR3 bases: TGCGCCAGCAGCCAGTTAGTAGGCTCTGAGTTGAACACTGAAGCTTTCTTT.

This clone has only a few counts. The chain has TRBV2 and TRBJ1-5; a weak D match, TRBD1 (5 bases). V dropped 4 bases and J dropped 0 bases, with 13 bases sitting between them. Germline V CDR1 and CDR2: SNHLY, FYNNEI. The CDR3 totals 16 residues. Written as DNA, the CDR3 is TGTGCCAGCAGTGCCCAGGGAGGTTATAGCAATCAGCCCCAGCATTTT. Translated, it gives CASSAQGGYSNQPQHF. Full variable domain (rest looked up from reference TRBV2 and TRBJ1-5): EPEVTQTPSHQVTQMGQEVILRCVPISNHLYFYWYRQILGQKVEFLVSFYNNEISEKSEIFDDQFSVERPDGSNFTLKIRSTKLEDSAMYFCASSAQGGYSNQPQHFGDGTRLSIL.

CDR3 nucleotide sequence: TGTGCCAGCAGTTCCCCCTTAGCGGGAGGGCCCCACAATGAGCAGTTCTTC. This codes for CASSSPLAGGPHNEQFF. This chain connects TRBV28 to TRBJ2-1, with 11 bases matching TRBD2. J was trimmed by 5 bases and V by 4 bases; bases with no gene match: 10. This CDR3 is built from 17 residues. Per the germline V gene, CDR1 is MDHEN and CDR2 is SYDVKM. The variable domain in full, completed from reference TRBV28 and TRBJ2-1, reads DVKVTQSSRYLVKRTGEKVFLECVQDMDHENMFWYRQDPGLGLRLIYFSYDVKMKEKGDIPEGYSVSREKKERFSLILESASTNQTSMYLCASSSPLAGGPHNEQFFGPGTRLTVL.

In its sample, this clone was seen a few times. The chain is built from TRBV11-2 and TRBJ2-1; D is possibly TRBD2 (6 bases). The length of the CDR3 is 13 residues. From germline, CDR1 is SGHAT and CDR2 FQNNGV. V was trimmed by 0 bases and J by 8 bases, leaving 8 bases between them. CDR3 loop: CASSLELADEQFF. CDR3 bases: TGTGCCAGCAGCTTAGAACTAGCCGATGAGCAGTTCTTC. The variable domain in full, completed from reference TRBV11-2 and TRBJ2-1, reads EAGVAQSPRYKIIEKRQSVAFWCNPISGHATLYWYQQILGQGPKLLIQFQNNGVVDDSQLPKDRFSAERLKGVDSTLKIQPAKLEDSAVYLCASSLELADEQFFGPGTRLTVL.

The chain is built from TRBV25-1 and TRBJ2-1; 7 nucleotides agree with TRBD2. Trimming took 6 bases from V and 4 from J; bases not matched to a gene: 9. Per germline, CDR1 MGHDK and CDR2 SYGVNS. There are 15 residues in the CDR3. The CDR3 DNA sequence: TGTGCCAGCAGATCGAGCGGGATCAGGTACAATGAGCAGTTCTTC. Protein: CASRSSGIRYNEQFF. The whole variable domain, remainder taken from reference TRBV25-1 and TRBJ2-1, is EADIYQTPRYLVIGTGKKITLECSQTMGHDKMYWYQQDPGMELHLIHYSYGVNSTEKGDLSSESTVSRIRTEHFPLTLESARPSHTSQYLCASRSSGIRYNEQFFGPGTRLTVL.

This clone was seen a few times. CDR3: CASSLDTSYEQYF. Written as DNA, the CDR3 is TGTGCCAGCAGTTTAGACACTTCCTACGAGCAGTACTTC. The gene calls are TRBV28 and TRBJ2-7; D gene ambiguous. In germline, CDR1 is MDHEN, CDR2 SYDVKM. This CDR3 region has 13 residues. The ends were cut back, 2 bases at V and 1 base at J, with 6 bases in the middle.

CDR3 in amino acids: CASSMSGTGTYEQYF. In nucleotides, the CDR3 is TGTGCCAGCAGTATGTCCGGGACGGGAACCTACGAGCAGTACTTC. This chain connects TRBV9 to TRBJ2-7; perhaps D is TRBD1 or TRBD2 (5 bases each). This CDR3 is built from 15 residues. From germline, CDR1 is SGDLS and CDR2 YYNGEE. The ends were cut back, 5 bases at V and 2 bases at J, with 17 bases in the middle.

The J gene is TRBJ2-7, the V gene TRBV5-6; 7 bases fit TRBD1. The CDR3 covers 14 residues. Germline-derived CDR1 and CDR2 are SGHDT and YYEEEE. J was trimmed by 5 bases and V by 6 bases; bases with no gene match: 11. CDR3 amino acids: CASTEGTGVHEQYF. CDR3 coding DNA: TGTGCCAGCACCGAGGGAACAGGGGTCCACGAGCAGTACTTC. The variable domain in full, with the rest retrieved from reference TRBV5-6 and TRBJ2-7, is DAGVTQSPTHLIKTRGQQVTLRCSPKSGHDTVSWYQQALGQGPQFIFQYYEEEERQRGNFPDRFSGHQFPNYSSELNVNALLLGDSALYLCASTEGTGVHEQYFGPGTRLTVT.

This rearrangement joins TRBV4-1 to TRBJ1-6; a weak D match, TRBD1 (5 bases). Trimming removed 4 bases at V and 6 bases at J, with 13 bases between. CDR1 MGHRA and CDR2 YSYEKL come from the germline V gene. The length of the CDR3 is 15 residues. CDR3 loop: CASSRWDGSNSPLHF. The CDR3 DNA reads as TGCGCCAGCAGCCGATGGGACGGGAGTAATTCACCCCTCCACTTT.

This chain connects TRBV30 to TRBJ1-6; maybe TRBD1 (5 bases). CDR1 is GTSNPN, CDR2 SVGIG, per germline (reference sequence). Deletions cut 2 bases from V and 6 bases from J, with 11 bases between. The CDR3 is 14 amino acids. The chain's CDR3 is CAWSLGASNSPLHF. The CDR3 region has the DNA TGTGCCTGGAGTCTCGGGGCGTCTAATTCACCCCTCCACTTT.

This chain links TRBV4-1 with TRBJ2-7; 7 bases are shared with TRBD2. After removal of 4 bases from V and 3 bases from J, the junction contained 15 bases not matched to a gene. Per the germline V gene, CDR1 is MGHRA and CDR2 is YSYEKL. The CDR3 runs 17 residues. The CDR3 DNA reads as TGCGCCAGCAGCCGCCCAGGCGGGGGACGGGGAATCTACGAGCAGTACTTC. Translation gives CASSRPGGGRGIYEQYF.

For the CDR3, the DNA is TGCAGCGTTGTGGGGCTCGGTGAAAAACTGTTTTTT. As protein: CSVVGLGEKLFF. The chain is built from TRBV29-1 and TRBJ1-4, with TRBD1 as a possible D gene (5 bases). Germline V gene lookup returns CDR1 SQVTM and CDR2 ANQGSEA. Trimming took off 4 bases at V and 7 bases at J, with 10 bases between the two ends. The CDR3 sequence is 12 residues long.

The V call is TRBV5-4, the J call TRBJ1-6; a possible D gene is TRBD1 (6 bases). V lost 0 bases and J lost 8, with 12 bases in between. Germline V lookup: CDR1 SGHNT, CDR2 YYREEE (reference sequence). The CDR3 runs to 15 residues. CDR3 DNA sequence: TGTGCCAGCAGCTTGGAAGGGGGGAGGTATTCACCCCTCCACTTT. Protein product: CASSLEGGRYSPLHF.

This clone appeared a single time. The rearrangement joins TRBV18 to TRBJ1-5, with D perhaps matching TRBD1 (6 bases). V lost 5 bases, J lost 7 bases, and 15 bases lay in between. Per the germline V gene, CDR1 is KGHSH and CDR2 is LQKENI. The CDR3 loop spans 14 amino acids. CDR3 DNA sequence: TGTGCCAGCTCAAAACAGGGCACAGGACAGCCCCAGCATTTT. Its translation: CASSKQGTGQPQHF.

J is TRBJ2-2 and V is TRBV27; no clear D gene. The CDR3 is 14 amino acids. Trimming pared 1 base from V and 7 bases from J, leaving 10 bases between. The germline CDR1 and CDR2 sequences are MNHEY and SMNVEV (reference sequence). The CDR3 DNA sequence: TGTGCCAGCAGTTTATACACATTGGGCGGGGAGCTGTTTTTT. Translated, it gives CASSLYTLGGELFF.

The J gene is TRBJ1-1, the V gene TRBV2; D uncertain. CDR1 and CDR2 (germline): SNHLY, FYNNEI. V shed 5 bases and J shed 5 bases, with 24 bases lying between them. The CDR3 covers 17 residues. The CDR3 sequence: CASSPIHSSGFGTEAFF. CDR3 bases: TGTGCCAGCAGTCCAATCCACTCCTCGGGCTTCGGTACTGAAGCTTTCTTT.

This chain connects TRBV7-6 to TRBJ1-2; 7 nucleotides agree with TRBD1. Per the germline V gene, CDR1 is SGHVS and CDR2 is FNYEAQ. This CDR3 has 19 amino acids. The V and J ends lost 0 bases and 0 bases, in that order; junction bases with no gene match: 13. CDR3 sequence reads: CASSLAAFPRQGANYGYTF. CDR3 sequence (DNA): TGTGCCAGCAGCTTAGCTGCTTTCCCGAGACAGGGAGCTAACTATGGCTACACCTTC.

The chain recombines TRBV18 with TRBJ2-7, with D possibly being TRBD1 (5 bases). The CDR3 totals 15 residues. Germline CDR1 and CDR2: KGHSH and LQKENI. The V end was cut by 2 bases, the J end by 6 bases, with 17 bases between. The CDR3 loop reads CASSPVEAQVTEQYF. CDR3 DNA sequence: TGTGCCAGCTCACCAGTTGAAGCACAGGTGACCGAGCAGTACTTC.

The rearrangement links TRBV7-3 to TRBJ2-2; possible D gene TRBD1, 6 bases. V lost 2 bases and J lost 6, with 7 bases in between. The CDR3 consists of 13 residues. The germline CDR1 and CDR2 sequences are SGHTA and FQGTGA. CDR3 protein: CASSLWGPGELFF. The CDR3 coding sequence is TGTGCCAGCAGCTTATGGGGGCCCGGGGAGCTGTTTTTT.

The chain links TRBV28 to TRBJ2-7; a possible D gene is TRBD2 (6 bases). Germline V gene lookup returns CDR1 MDHEN and CDR2 SYDVKM. The CDR3 spans 16 residues. Trimming stripped 6 bases from V and 1 base from J, with 19 bases between. CDR3 residues: CASRPPRDFGSYEQYF. The CDR3 DNA is TGTGCCAGCAGACCCCCCCGGGACTTCGGGTCCTACGAGCAGTACTTC.

In this sample, this clone turned up once. The V and J genes are TRBV5-1 and TRBJ2-3; no firm D call. The CDR3 length is 14 residues. Germline V gives CDR1 SGHRS, CDR2 YFSETQ. Trimming removed 1 base at V and 1 base at J, with 7 bases between. The CDR3 DNA follows: TGCGCCAGCAGCTTGTACCCACGCACAGATACGCAGTATTTT. It is translated as CASSLYPRTDTQYF.